Below are 26 T cell receptor beta chains sequenced from a single sample in a study of early T cells in non-severe SARS-CoV-2 infection. From the 5' RACE reads, TCRdb called clonotypes with MiXCR, one entry per CDR3 protein. The repertoire holds roughly 50,000 distinct CDR3 sequences, with around 6% as singletons. Sequencing used whole blood. All receptors derive from an adult who was a healthcare worker with PCR-confirmed SARS-CoV-2 infection or an uninfected control (not recorded which).

This clonotype was counted many times. The rearrangement uses TRBV14 and TRBJ2-7; D ambiguous. Per germline, CDR1 SGHDN and CDR2 FVKESK. The length of the CDR3 is 15 residues. V lost 1 base, J lost 0 bases, and 10 bases lay in between. Written as DNA, the CDR3 is TGTGCCAGCAGCCAAGGAGTCTCCAGCTCCTACGAGCAGTACTTC. Translation gives CASSQGVSSSYEQYF.

J is TRBJ1-6 and V is TRBV3-1, with 7 bases matching TRBD1. Per germline, CDR1 LGHDT and CDR2 YNNKEL (reference sequence). This CDR3 comprises 15 residues. Germline trimming cut 2 bases from V and 7 bases from J; bases unmatched to any gene: 5. Here the CDR3 DNA reads TGTGCCAGCAGCCAATCTGACAGGGTAAATTCACCCCTCCACTTT. It codes for CASSQSDRVNSPLHF.

The rearrangement uses TRBV7-3 and TRBJ2-1; D gene unclear. The CDR3 has 12 amino acids. Trimming took off 5 bases at V and 9 bases at J, with 11 bases between the two ends. Germline V gives CDR1 SGHTA, CDR2 FQGTGA. CDR3 coding DNA: TGTGCCAGCAGCGTCAGTAAGGGTGAGCAGTTCTTC. Its translation: CASSVSKGEQFF.

This clonotype was counted between two and nine times. V is TRBV19 and J is TRBJ2-2; perhaps TRBD2 as D (5 bases). Germline CDR1 LNHDA, CDR2 SQIVND (reference sequence). The CDR3 contains 14 residues. Trimming left V 4 bases short and J 4 bases short, with 10 bases between. Here the CDR3 DNA reads TGTGCCAGTAGTAACCAAGGAGGCACCGGGGAGCTGTTTTTT. It translates to CASSNQGGTGELFF.

J is TRBJ2-7 and V is TRBV7-9; no clear D gene. Trimming removed 0 bases at V and 4 bases at J, with 7 bases between. CDR3 length: 13 amino acids. The germline V gene has CDR1 SEHNR and CDR2 FQNEAQ (reference sequence). CDR3 coding DNA: TGTGCCAGCAGCTTAGCGGGGTCTTACGAGCAGTACTTC. Amino acids: CASSLAGSYEQYF.

This clonotype showed up just a few times. The chain employs TRBV7-9 and TRBJ2-3; D might be TRBD1 or TRBD2, each matching 5 bases. V was cut by 5 bases and J by 9 bases, with 12 bases left in between. The CDR3 is 12 amino acids. CDR1 and CDR2 (germline): SEHNR, FQNEAQ (reference sequence). The CDR3 coding sequence is TGTGCCAGCAGCATCCCTGAGGGGACGCAGTATTTT. It yields the protein CASSIPEGTQYF.

This clonotype was seen repeatedly, ten times or more. The V and J genes are TRBV27 and TRBJ2-5, with 7 bases that match TRBD1. The length of the CDR3 is 13 residues. Looked up from germline, CDR1 is MNHEY and CDR2 is SMNVEV (reference sequence). Germline trimming cut 6 bases from V and 1 base from J; bases unmatched to any gene: 2. CDR3 sequence (DNA): TGTGCCAGCAGGGACAGGAGCCAAGAGACCCAGTACTTC. Protein: CASRDRSQETQYF.

As to this clonotype: Given a much more abundant clone one base away, this may be a read error. The V and J genes are TRBV20-1 and TRBJ2-3; TRBD2 matches at 7 bases. Losses at the gene ends were 7 bases for V and 3 bases for J; bases not matched to a gene: 10. The germline V gene has CDR1 DFQATT and CDR2 SNEGSKA (reference sequence). The CDR3 is 14 amino acids. The CDR3 protein is CSVAGGKGTDTQYF. The CDR3 DNA follows: TGCAGTGTCGCCGGGGGGAAGGGGACAGATACGCAGTATTTT.

This clonotype appeared many times. This chain connects TRBV12-3 or TRBV12-4 to TRBJ1-6; D perhaps matches TRBD1 (6 bases). The CDR3 has 15 residues. V lost 7 bases to trimming and J lost 9 bases, with 19 bases between them. CDR3 nucleotide sequence: TGTGCCAGCAAAACGGCTTGGGGGGCTGCTTCACCCCTCCACTTT. This codes for CASKTAWGAASPLHF.

This clonotype was detected ten times or more. The CDR3 region has the DNA TGTGCCAGCAGTCCGGATAGGCCGGGGGGTGAGCAGTTCTTC. This gives the protein CASSPDRPGGEQFF. V and J are TRBV6-1 and TRBJ2-1; the match to TRBD2 covers 7 bases. The trim removed 5 bases at V and 9 bases at J, leaving 10 bases unmatched. This CDR3 region has 14 residues. Germline CDR1 reads MNHNS; CDR2 reads SASEGT.

There are many counts of this clonotype. CDR3 region: CAWTPGIDTQYF. CDR3 nucleotides: TGTGCCTGGACCCCCGGGATTGATACGCAGTATTTT. The chain couples TRBV30 to TRBJ2-3; perhaps TRBD2 as D (5 bases). The V end was cut by 4 bases, the J end by 6 bases, with 11 bases between. Germline V gene data show CDR1 as GTSNPN and CDR2 as SVGIG (reference sequence). CDR3 length: 12 residues.

The V and J genes are TRBV3-1 and TRBJ1-5; possible D gene TRBD1, 6 bases. V lost 5 bases and J 9 bases, leaving 20 bases between the germline ends. This CDR3 region has 15 residues. Germline V lookup: CDR1 LGHDT, CDR2 YNNKEL (reference sequence). This CDR3 is CASSGTGTTTGPQHF. DNA for the CDR3: TGTGCCAGCAGCGGAACCGGGACAACTACCGGGCCCCAGCATTTT.

Many counts were recorded for this clonotype. The chain carries TRBV7-6 and TRBJ2-2; 11 bases are shared with TRBD2. V gave up 4 bases and J gave up 4 bases; unmatched junction bases: 2. The CDR3 covers 15 residues. The germline CDR1 and CDR2 sequences are SGHVS and FNYEAQ. The CDR3 sequence is CASSSGLAGTGELFF. In DNA form, the CDR3 reads TGTGCCAGCAGCTCTGGACTAGCGGGCACCGGGGAGCTGTTTTTT.

This clonotype came up many times. This CDR3 reads CASSDSGGASYNEQFF. The CDR3 DNA reads TGCGCCAGCAGCGACAGCGGGGGGGCCTCCTACAATGAGCAGTTCTTC. The chain links TRBV5-1 to TRBJ2-1; 10 nucleotides align to TRBD2. This CDR3 comprises 16 residues. CDR1 SGHRS and CDR2 YFSETQ come from the germline V gene. Germline trimming cut 4 bases from V and 0 bases from J; bases unmatched to any gene: 4.

This clonotype appeared a few times. The chain joins TRBV12-3 or TRBV12-4 to TRBJ1-6; the D gene is possibly TRBD1 (5 bases). Trimming left V 7 bases short and J 9 bases short, with 16 bases between. The CDR3 is made up of 14 amino acids. CDR3 in amino acids: CASTPGLGVSPLHF. The CDR3 nucleotides read TGTGCCAGCACGCCCGGGCTGGGGGTTTCACCCCTCCACTTT.

This clonotype was counted ten times or more. The gene calls are TRBV4-3 and TRBJ2-6; TRBD1 matches at 8 bases. This CDR3 is 17 amino acids long. The J segment lost 3 bases and the V segment lost 0 bases, leaving 4 bases of the junction unmatched. Germline V gene lookup returns CDR1 LGHNA and CDR2 YSLEER. The CDR3 sequence: CASSQDQGAFGANVLTF. In DNA, the CDR3 is TGCGCCAGCAGCCAAGACCAGGGGGCCTTTGGGGCCAACGTCCTGACTTTC.

This clonotype was detected many times. The chain links TRBV20-1 to TRBJ2-1; 11 bases align to TRBD2. The junction had 8 bases not matched to a gene; V was cut back by 5 bases and J by 5 bases. CDR1 is DFQATT, CDR2 SNEGSKA, per germline (reference sequence). CDR3 length: 15 amino acids. As DNA, the CDR3 is TGCAGTGCTCTCCCCGGACTAGCGGGTAACAATGAGCAGTTCTTC. It specifies CSALPGLAGNNEQFF.

This clonotype was seen a handful of times. This is likely a read error, given that the CDR3 carries no conserved phenylalanine or tryptophan at its end. The chain has TRBV18 and TRBJ1-3; no clear D. Germline values: CDR1 KGHSH, CDR2 LQKENI. This CDR3 comprises 13 residues. The V end lost 6 bases, the J end lost 1 base, and 7 bases lay between the germline ends. The CDR3 coding sequence is TGTGCCAGCTCTCCGAGTTCTGGAAACACCATATATTTA. Its translation is CASSPSSGNTIYL.

The sample holds many counts of this clonotype. Written as DNA, the CDR3 is TGTGCCAGCAGCCCAGGCCCTGGGGAAGGCTACACCTTC. It is translated as CASSPGPGEGYTF. This chain uses TRBV7-3 with TRBJ1-2; D gene unclear. The CDR3 runs 13 residues. Between the trimmed V and J ends, which lost 5 bases and 8 bases, there was a span of 15 bases. Germline values: CDR1 SGHTA, CDR2 FQGTGA.

This clonotype appeared many times. For the CDR3, the DNA is TGTGCCAGTAGTATTGGGACTAGCGGGAGGGCCTACGAGCAGTACTTC. Encoded protein: CASSIGTSGRAYEQYF. V gene TRBV19 combines with J gene TRBJ2-7, with 16 positions matching TRBD2. V gave up 3 bases and J gave up 2 bases; unmatched junction bases: 1. Germline V gives CDR1 LNHDA, CDR2 SQIVND (reference sequence). The CDR3 has 16 amino acids.

This clonotype was picked up many times. The V gene is TRBV10-3, the J gene TRBJ2-3; 9 positions match TRBD2. CDR3 length: 18 amino acids. Germline V gene sequence: CDR1 ENHRY, CDR2 SYGVKD. Trimming at V came to 5 bases and at J to 3 bases, leaving 15 bases not matched to a gene. DNA for the CDR3: TGTGCCATCAGTTCCGTAGGCGGGAGGGCCAAGATGACAGATACGCAGTATTTT. Amino acids: CAISSVGGRAKMTDTQYF.

There are a few counts of this clonotype. The chain joins TRBV12-3 or TRBV12-4 to TRBJ1-3; no reliable D call. The CDR3 has 17 residues. Trimming removed 4 bases from V and 0 bases from J, with 16 bases in between. The CDR3 DNA is TGTGCCAGCAGTTCCCCCACCGGAACGCTCTCTGGAAACACCATATATTTT. It translates to CASSSPTGTLSGNTIYF.

J is TRBJ2-3 and V is TRBV2, with 8 bases lining up with TRBD1. After removal of 7 bases from V and 1 base from J, the junction contained 1 base not matched to a gene. Per germline, CDR1 SNHLY and CDR2 FYNNEI. The CDR3 runs to 13 residues. Here the CDR3 reads CASKTGGTDTQYF. In DNA form, the CDR3 reads TGTGCCAGCAAGACAGGGGGCACAGATACGCAGTATTTT.

This clonotype occurred many times. The V and J genes are TRBV4-1 and TRBJ2-6; D not resolved. The CDR3 loop spans 17 amino acids. The germline CDR1 and CDR2 sequences are MGHRA and YSYEKL. V was shortened by 0 bases and J by 5 bases, with 14 bases between the two germline ends. CDR3 coding DNA: TGCGCCAGCAGCCAAGAGAGGTCGGGTCTCTGGGCCAACGTCCTGACTTTC. This translates into CASSQERSGLWANVLTF.

This clonotype was seen a few times. This chain uses TRBV12-3 or TRBV12-4 with TRBJ2-2, with 7 nucleotides matching TRBD2. This CDR3 has 16 amino acids. V lost 3 bases and J lost 3; bases outside the gene matches: 7. The CDR3 bases are TGTGCCAGCAGTTTTAGGGCGGGAGAGGACACCGGGGAGCTGTTTTTT. As protein: CASSFRAGEDTGELFF.

In its sample, this clonotype was seen many times. This chain uses TRBV5-1 with TRBJ2-1, with a weak D call TRBD2 (6 bases). This CDR3 comprises 14 residues. Germline assignment: CDR1 SGHRS and CDR2 YFSETQ. Trimming left V 0 bases short and J 7 bases short, with 11 bases between. In nucleotides, the CDR3 is TGCGCCAGCAGCTTGGGAACGGGAGCGAATGAGCAGTTCTTC. The encoded protein is CASSLGTGANEQFF.